A selection of T cell receptor beta chains follows, all from one sample in a study of control samples from healthy donors and cancer patients. Profiled with immunoSEQ multiplex PCR; TCRdb holds only in-frame clones, not every one. The profile shows approximately 150,000 clones, over 90% of them singletons. The sequenced sample consisted of blood. The receptors were gathered from a woman in her twenties or thirties in good health. CDR3s include the opening cysteine and the closing phenylalanine or tryptophan. A D gene is named only where the DNA matches it firmly. The size of a clone is reported for some rows only, either as once, few or many, or as a class for expanded clones.

v_call: TRBV27; clone_size: -; d_call: TRBD2; j_call: TRBJ2-3; cdr3_nt: TGTGCCAGCAGCCCCCCTGGGACTACTTACACAGATACGCAGTATTTT; cdr3_aa: CASSPPGTTYTDTQYF
v_call: TRBV2; clone_size: -; d_call: -; j_call: TRBJ2-7; cdr3_nt: TGTGCCAGCAGTATTACGGGACGGCTTTACGAGCAGTACTTC; cdr3_aa: CASSITGRLYEQYF
v_call: TRBV4-1; clone_size: once; d_call: -; j_call: TRBJ1-1; cdr3_nt: TGCGCCAGCAGACTAGCTACAGTCATGAACACTGAAGCTTTCTTT; cdr3_aa: CASRLATVMNTEAFF
v_call: TRBV5-1; clone_size: -; d_call: TRBD2; j_call: TRBJ2-7; cdr3_nt: TGCGCCAGCAGCCTACCGGGACTAGCGGGAGGGCCGGGTCCCTACGAGCAGTACTTC; cdr3_aa: CASSLPGLAGGPGPYEQYF
v_call: TRBV5-6; clone_size: -; d_call: -; j_call: TRBJ2-4; cdr3_nt: TGTGCCAGCAGCTTGAGGGCCCCAGGGGTAGACATTCAGTACTTC; cdr3_aa: CASSLRAPGVDIQYF
v_call: TRBV27; clone_size: -; d_call: TRBD1; j_call: TRBJ2-3; cdr3_nt: TGTGCCAGTAGGACAGGGGGCACCTATCCAGATACGCAGTATTTT; cdr3_aa: CASRTGGTYPDTQYF
v_call: TRBV27; clone_size: -; d_call: -; j_call: TRBJ1-4; cdr3_nt: TGTGCCAGCAGTCCTCTACCAGCAACTAATGAAAAACTGTTTTTT; cdr3_aa: CASSPLPATNEKLFF
v_call: TRBV6-1; clone_size: -; d_call: TRBD2; j_call: TRBJ2-3; cdr3_nt: TGTGCCAGCAGTGATCGACTAGCGTCCACAGATACGCAGTATTTT; cdr3_aa: CASSDRLASTDTQYF
v_call: TRBV10-2; clone_size: -; d_call: -; j_call: TRBJ2-1; cdr3_nt: TGCGCCAGCAGTGAGTCGATTCTAGTTTACAATGAGCAGTTCTTC; cdr3_aa: CASSESILVYNEQFF
v_call: TRBV18; clone_size: -; d_call: -; j_call: TRBJ1-1; cdr3_nt: TGTGCCAGCTCACCCCGAGGGGAAAGGACTGAAGCTTTCTTT; cdr3_aa: CASSPRGERTEAFF
v_call: TRBV29-1; clone_size: -; d_call: -; j_call: TRBJ2-5; cdr3_nt: TGCAGCGTTTTTTCCGGGACCCGGCGAGAGACCCAGTACTTC; cdr3_aa: CSVFSGTRRETQYF
v_call: TRBV7-9; clone_size: -; d_call: -; j_call: TRBJ2-5; cdr3_nt: TGTGCCAGCACCTCTCAAGAGACCCAGTACTTC; cdr3_aa: CASTSQETQYF
v_call: TRBV11-3; clone_size: -; d_call: TRBD1; j_call: TRBJ2-1; cdr3_nt: TGTGCCAGCAGCCAAGGTCTACAGGGGGTTGATGAGCAGTTCTTC; cdr3_aa: CASSQGLQGVDEQFF
v_call: TRBV19; clone_size: few; d_call: TRBD2; j_call: TRBJ2-7; cdr3_nt: TGTGCCAGTAGTACGAGCGGGAGGGCTGAAGAGCAGTACTTC; cdr3_aa: CASSTSGRAEEQYF
v_call: TRBV29-1; clone_size: -; d_call: TRBD1; j_call: TRBJ2-3; cdr3_nt: TGCAGCGTTGAAGACCGCCGGACAGGACGCACAGATACGCAGTATTTT; cdr3_aa: CSVEDRRTGRTDTQYF
v_call: TRBV11-2; clone_size: -; d_call: TRBD1; j_call: TRBJ1-5; cdr3_nt: TGTGCCAGCAGCCTCCGACAGGGGATAAGTCAGCCCCAGCATTTT; cdr3_aa: CASSLRQGISQPQHF
v_call: TRBV28; clone_size: -; d_call: -; j_call: TRBJ2-2; cdr3_nt: TGTGCCAGCAGTTTCGTTACCGGGGAGCTGTTTTTT; cdr3_aa: CASSFVTGELFF